The next 18 T cell receptor beta chains were all read from a single sample in a study of PD-1 blockade in classical Hodgkin lymphoma. TCRdb's table, derived via immunoSEQ multiplex PCR, lists solely in-frame clones and lacks some. This table has around 20,000 clones, around 84% appearing once. This sample's time point: cycle 4 day 1 (C4D1), after six to seven weeks of nivolumab. Every patient experienced relapse after autologous stem cell transplantation, and brentuximab vedotin exposure varied. This specimen was peripheral blood mononuclear cells (PBMCs), taken before the fourth cycle of nivolumab. These receptors were taken from a human donor with classical Hodgkin lymphoma.

The chain recombines TRBV2 with TRBJ2-5; 9 nucleotides agree with TRBD2. The V gene end was trimmed by 1 base and the J gene end by 4 bases; junction bases not matched to a gene: 4. CDR3 size: 15 residues. The V gene's germline CDR1 is SNHLY and CDR2 FYNNEI. The CDR3 nucleotides read TGTGCCAGCAGTGAAGGTAGCGGGGGCTCAGAGACCCAGTACTTC. Translating gives CASSEGSGGSETQYF.

The chain recombines TRBV30 with TRBJ1-1; D not resolved. Germline V gene data show CDR1 as GTSNPN and CDR2 as SVGIG (reference sequence). The V end was cut by 2 bases, the J end by 1 base, with 14 bases between. This CDR3 has 15 residues. The CDR3 DNA reads TGTGCCTGGAGTCTCACCGGACTCTGGAACACTGAAGCTTTCTTT. Translation gives CAWSLTGLWNTEAFF. Using reference TRBV30 and TRBJ1-1 for the parts outside the CDR3, the full variable domain is SQTIHQWPATLVQPVGSPLSLECTVEGTSNPNLYWYRQAAGRGLQLLFYSVGIGQISSEVPQNLSASRPQDRQFILSSKKLLLSDSGFYLCAWSLTGLWNTEAFFGQGTRLTVV.

The V and J genes are TRBV7-9 and TRBJ2-2; 8 bases are a match to TRBD1. This CDR3 contains 16 residues. CDR1 and CDR2 (germline): SEHNR, FQNEAQ (reference sequence). V gave up 0 bases and J gave up 2 bases; unmatched junction bases: 2. This CDR3 reads CASSLAGTGNTGELFF. The CDR3 bases are TGTGCCAGCAGCTTAGCCGGGACAGGTAACACCGGGGAGCTGTTTTTT.

V usage is TRBV6-6 and J usage is TRBJ1-5; a weak D match, TRBD1 (6 bases). CDR1 is MNHNY, CDR2 SVGAGI, per germline (reference sequence). The CDR3 sequence is 15 residues long. Trimming shortened V by 2 bases and J by 4 bases, and 12 bases separated the two germline ends. As DNA, the CDR3 is TGTGCCAGCAGTTACGAAGGGGGTATTAATCAGCCCCAGCATTTT. This translates into CASSYEGGINQPQHF.

V gene TRBV5-4 combines with J gene TRBJ2-5, with D perhaps matching TRBD2 (7 bases). This CDR3 is 14 amino acids long. The V end lost 2 bases, the J end lost 4 bases, and 12 bases lay between the germline ends. From germline, CDR1 is SGHNT and CDR2 YYREEE (reference sequence). The CDR3 sequence is CASSLWGGPETQYF. CDR3 DNA sequence: TGTGCCAGCAGCTTATGGGGGGGCCCAGAGACCCAGTACTTC.

The rearrangement uses TRBV11-2 and TRBJ1-4; D might be TRBD1 (5 bases). Germline-derived CDR1 and CDR2 are SGHAT and FQNNGV. Trimming took 5 bases from V and 4 from J, leaving 14 bases between them. This CDR3 has 15 amino acids. CDR3 protein: CASSVSGRSNEKLFF. CDR3 nucleotides: TGTGCCAGCAGCGTATCGGGACGGAGTAATGAAAAACTGTTTTTT.

The chain combines TRBV19 with TRBJ2-3; TRBD2 matches at 9 bases. This CDR3 comprises 21 residues. Germline V gene sequence: CDR1 LNHDA, CDR2 SQIVND (reference sequence). The J segment lost 2 bases and the V segment lost 2 bases, leaving 20 bases of the junction unmatched. CDR3 amino acids: CASSINSFGAGGRYSTDTQYF. CDR3 nucleotides: TGTGCCAGTAGTATAAATTCGTTTGGAGCGGGGGGCCGCTATTCCACAGATACGCAGTATTTT.

The genes are TRBV27 and TRBJ2-6; D unclear. The ends were cut back, 11 bases at V and 0 bases at J, with 17 bases in the middle. CDR3 length: 16 residues. Looked up from germline, CDR1 is MNHEY and CDR2 is SMNVEV (reference sequence). The CDR3 DNA follows: TGTGCCTCCTCCCCCGTGAGGCCCTCTGGGGCCAACGTCCTGACTTTC. This gives the protein CASSPVRPSGANVLTF. The full variable domain, with the rest looked up from reference TRBV27 and TRBJ2-6, is EAQVTQNPRYLITVTGKKLTVTCSQNMNHEYMSWYRQDPGLGLRQIYYSMNVEVTDKGDVPEGYKVSRKEKRNFPLILESPSPNQTSLYFCASSPVRPSGANVLTFGAGSRLTVL.

V usage is TRBV25-1 and J usage is TRBJ1-3; possible D gene TRBD1, 5 bases. The CDR3 is 14 amino acids. Germline loops: CDR1 MGHDK, CDR2 SYGVNS. Trimming removed 3 bases from V and 2 bases from J, with 8 bases in between. CDR3 protein: CASSDEDTGNTIYF. In DNA, the CDR3 is TGTGCCAGCAGTGATGAGGACACTGGAAACACCATATATTTT.

This chain connects TRBV6-6 to TRBJ2-3, with D tentatively TRBD2 (6 bases). V was trimmed by 6 bases and J by 1 base, leaving 14 bases between them. The CDR3 has 15 amino acids. The germline V gene has CDR1 MNHNY and CDR2 SVGAGI (reference sequence). DNA of the CDR3: TGTGCCAGCAGCCTGAGACTAGGTGGCACAGATACGCAGTATTTT. It codes for CASSLRLGGTDTQYF.

The chain combines TRBV11-2 with TRBJ1-6, with D possibly matching TRBD1 (6 bases). V was pared by 0 bases and J by 7 bases, with 10 bases between. CDR1 SGHAT and CDR2 FQNNGV come from the germline V gene. This CDR3 contains 15 residues. Here the CDR3 reads CASSLEQGLNSPLHF. Written as DNA, the CDR3 is TGTGCCAGCAGCTTAGAACAGGGCCTCAATTCACCCCTCCACTTT. The variable domain in full, completed from reference TRBV11-2 and TRBJ1-6, reads EAGVAQSPRYKIIEKRQSVAFWCNPISGHATLYWYQQILGQGPKLLIQFQNNGVVDDSQLPKDRFSAERLKGVDSTLKIQPAKLEDSAVYLCASSLEQGLNSPLHFGNGTRLTVT.

This chain connects TRBV6-6 to TRBJ1-2; 9 bases agree with TRBD1. This CDR3 comprises 13 residues. Germline assignment: CDR1 MNHNY and CDR2 SVGAGI (reference sequence). The junction had 8 bases not matched to a gene; V was cut back by 7 bases and J by 8 bases. Here the CDR3 reads CASTPNTGGGYTF. The CDR3 DNA follows: TGTGCCAGCACCCCAAACACAGGGGGCGGCTACACCTTC.

This clone was seen a few times. This chain joins TRBV7-9 and TRBJ2-4; D perhaps matches TRBD2 (7 bases). With 1 base removed from V and 3 bases from J, the gap between germline ends came to 16 bases. CDR3 length: 17 residues. The V gene's germline CDR1 is SEHNR and CDR2 FQNEAQ (reference sequence). CDR3 loop: CASSLGLGGGGKNIQYF. The CDR3 region has the DNA TGTGCCAGCAGCTTAGGGTTGGGAGGGGGAGGCAAAAACATTCAGTACTTC.

In this sample, this clone turned up a few times. V usage is TRBV5-1 and J usage is TRBJ2-2, with unresolved D. CDR1 and CDR2 from the germline V gene are SGHRS and YFSETQ. Trimming left V 4 bases short and J 4 bases short, with 5 bases between. The CDR3 is 12 residues long. The CDR3 is CASSRVTGELFF. The CDR3 nucleotides read TGCGCCAGCAGCCGGGTCACCGGGGAGCTGTTTTTT.

The rearrangement links TRBV19 to TRBJ1-5; D is undetermined. The CDR3 extends over 14 amino acids. V lost 3 bases and J 4 bases, leaving 10 bases between the germline ends. Germline CDR1 reads LNHDA; CDR2 reads SQIVND (reference sequence). For the CDR3, the DNA is TGTGCCAGTAGTATGCACAGAGAAAATCAGCCCCAGCATTTT. Translated: CASSMHRENQPQHF.

This clone was seen a single time. The chain employs TRBV4-1 and TRBJ2-3; no definite D call. The CDR3 has 15 amino acids. Germline V lookup: CDR1 MGHRA, CDR2 YSYEKL. V was shortened by 0 bases and J by 6 bases, with 13 bases between the two germline ends. This CDR3 reads CASSQDRVATDTQYF. In nucleotides, the CDR3 is TGCGCCAGCAGCCAAGATAGGGTCGCGACGGATACGCAGTATTTT.

This chain links TRBV25-1 with TRBJ1-1; D ambiguous. The V gene's germline CDR1 is MGHDK and CDR2 SYGVNS. The ends were cut back, 6 bases at V and 1 base at J, with 12 bases in the middle. The CDR3 spans 14 residues. This CDR3 is CASSRGRENTEAFF. CDR3 in DNA: TGTGCCAGCAGCCGTGGACGGGAGAACACTGAAGCTTTCTTT.

This clone was seen just once. The J gene is TRBJ1-6, the V gene TRBV7-9, with a tentative D call TRBD1 (6 bases). CDR3 length: 17 residues. The germline gives CDR1 SEHNR, CDR2 FQNEAQ (reference sequence). Trimming took off 6 bases at V and 6 bases at J, with 21 bases between the two ends. CDR3 sequence reads: CASSSPAGAGVNSPLHF. CDR3 coding DNA: TGTGCCAGCAGTTCCCCCGCGGGGGCAGGAGTTAATTCACCCCTCCACTTT. Drawing the rest from reference TRBV7-9 and TRBJ1-6, the complete variable domain is DTGVSQNPRHKITKRGQNVTFRCDPISEHNRLYWYRQTLGQGPEFLTYFQNEAQLEKSRLLSDRFSAERPKGSFSTLEIQRTEQGDSAMYLCASSSPAGAGVNSPLHFGNGTRLTVT.